This T cell receptor (beta chain) appears in the sequencing data of a study of beta chain features in type 1 diabetes. Findings and limits, study-wide: Among patients with Type 1 diabetes, TCRB CDR3s were moderately but significantly shorter in every one of the four CD4+ subsets.

Expressed TCRB transcripts were sequenced after all isolated RNA was converted to cDNA. Using immunoSEQ multiplex PCR, the repertoire was profiled, and TCRdb retains in-frame clones only, with some absent. The sample carries 350,000 to 450,000 clones, around 16% recorded once. Germline values: CDR1 SQVTM, CDR2 ANQGSEA. V lost 3 bases, J lost 2 bases, and 9 bases lay in between. The CDR3 has 13 amino acids. Concerning this clone itself: Its antigen is unknown. The identical CDR3 is also encoded by other nucleotide sequences in the sample.

Sequenced material: naive CD4+ T cells from blood. The chain joins TRBV29-1 to TRBJ2-3; D ambiguous. The receptor comes from a woman under 30 in good health. The CDR3 reads CSVDLGPTDTQYF. The CDR3, as DNA: TGCAGCGTTGACCTCGGTCCCACAGATACGCAGTATTTT.